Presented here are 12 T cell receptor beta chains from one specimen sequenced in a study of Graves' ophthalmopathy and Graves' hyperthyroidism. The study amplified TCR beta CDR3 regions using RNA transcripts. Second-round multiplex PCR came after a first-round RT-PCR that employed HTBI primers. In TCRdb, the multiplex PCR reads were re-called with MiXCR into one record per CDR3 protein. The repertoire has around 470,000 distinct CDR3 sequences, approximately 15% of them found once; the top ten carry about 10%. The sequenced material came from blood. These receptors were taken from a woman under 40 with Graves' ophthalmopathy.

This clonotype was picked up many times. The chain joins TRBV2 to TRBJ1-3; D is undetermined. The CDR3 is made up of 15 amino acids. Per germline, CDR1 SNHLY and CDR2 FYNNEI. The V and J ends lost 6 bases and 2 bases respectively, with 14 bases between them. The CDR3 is CASRIDVAAGNTIYF. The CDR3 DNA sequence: TGTGCCAGCAGGATTGACGTGGCTGCTGGAAACACCATATATTTT.

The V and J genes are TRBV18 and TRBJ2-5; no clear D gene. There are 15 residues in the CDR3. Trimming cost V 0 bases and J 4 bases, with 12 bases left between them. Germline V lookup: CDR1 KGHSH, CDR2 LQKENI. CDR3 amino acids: CASSPPTHGRETQYF. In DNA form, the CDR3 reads TGTGCCAGCTCACCACCTACGCACGGAAGAGAGACCCAGTACTTC.

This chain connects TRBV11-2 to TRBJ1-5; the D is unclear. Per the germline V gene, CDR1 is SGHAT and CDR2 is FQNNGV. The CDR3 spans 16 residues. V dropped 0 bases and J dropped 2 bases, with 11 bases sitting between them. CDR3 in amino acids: CASSLELVLGNQPQHF. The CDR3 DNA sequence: TGTGCCAGCAGCTTAGAACTGGTCCTGGGCAATCAGCCCCAGCATTTT.

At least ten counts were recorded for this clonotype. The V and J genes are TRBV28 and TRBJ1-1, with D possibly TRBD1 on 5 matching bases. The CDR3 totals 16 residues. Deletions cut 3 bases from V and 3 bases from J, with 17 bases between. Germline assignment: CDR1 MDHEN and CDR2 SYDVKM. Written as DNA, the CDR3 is TGTGCCAGCAGTTTTGAAGCCCACAGGATCGACACTGAAGCTTTCTTT. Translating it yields CASSFEAHRIDTEAFF.

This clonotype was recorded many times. The CDR3 sequence: CASSGQAEGANVLTF. CDR3 bases: TGTGCCAGCAGTGGACAGGCGGAAGGGGCCAACGTCCTGACTTTC. The chain recombines TRBV6-1 with TRBJ2-6; tentatively, D is TRBD1 (6 bases). Germline loops: CDR1 MNHNS, CDR2 SASEGT. V was clipped by 4 bases and J by 4 bases, with 11 bases between them. The CDR3 sequence is 15 residues long.

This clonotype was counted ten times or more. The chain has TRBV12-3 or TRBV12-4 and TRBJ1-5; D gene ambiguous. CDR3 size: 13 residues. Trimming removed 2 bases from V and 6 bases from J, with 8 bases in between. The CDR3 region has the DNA TGTGCCAGCAGTTTAACCCTGGGTCAGCCCCAGCATTTT. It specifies CASSLTLGQPQHF.

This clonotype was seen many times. DNA for the CDR3: TGTGCCAGCAGTGACCACAAGAGCTCCTACGAGCAGTACTTC. Translation gives CASSDHKSSYEQYF. V usage is TRBV2 and J usage is TRBJ2-7, with D uncertain. This CDR3 has 14 residues. Germline V CDR1 and CDR2: SNHLY, FYNNEI. Trimming cost V 3 bases and J 0 bases, with 9 bases left between them.

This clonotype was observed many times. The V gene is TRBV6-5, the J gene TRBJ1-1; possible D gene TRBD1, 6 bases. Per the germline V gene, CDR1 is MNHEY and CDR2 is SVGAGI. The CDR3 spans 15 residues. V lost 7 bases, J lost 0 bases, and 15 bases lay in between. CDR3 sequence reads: CASTRGLRLNTEAFF. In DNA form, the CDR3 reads TGTGCCAGCACCAGGGGATTACGTCTGAACACTGAAGCTTTCTTT.

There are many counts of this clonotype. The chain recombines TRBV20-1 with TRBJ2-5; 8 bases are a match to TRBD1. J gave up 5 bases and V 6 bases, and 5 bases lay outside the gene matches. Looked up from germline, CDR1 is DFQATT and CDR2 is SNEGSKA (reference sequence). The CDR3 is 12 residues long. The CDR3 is CSAARGRETQYF. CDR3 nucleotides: TGCAGTGCAGCCAGGGGGCGGGAGACCCAGTACTTC.

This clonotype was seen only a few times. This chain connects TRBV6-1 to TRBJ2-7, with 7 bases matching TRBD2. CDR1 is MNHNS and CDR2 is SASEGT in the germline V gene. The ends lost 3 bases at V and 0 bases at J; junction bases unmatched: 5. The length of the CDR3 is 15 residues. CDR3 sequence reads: CASSEQGGGSYEQYF. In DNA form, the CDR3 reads TGTGCCAGCAGTGAGCAGGGCGGGGGCTCCTACGAGCAGTACTTC.

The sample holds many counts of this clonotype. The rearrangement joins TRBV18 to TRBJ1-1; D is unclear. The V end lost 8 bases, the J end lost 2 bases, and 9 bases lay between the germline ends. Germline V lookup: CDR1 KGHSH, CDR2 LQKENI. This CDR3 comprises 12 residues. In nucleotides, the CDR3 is TGTGCCAGCAGTCCCCTTAACACTGAAGCTTTCTTT. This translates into CASSPLNTEAFF.

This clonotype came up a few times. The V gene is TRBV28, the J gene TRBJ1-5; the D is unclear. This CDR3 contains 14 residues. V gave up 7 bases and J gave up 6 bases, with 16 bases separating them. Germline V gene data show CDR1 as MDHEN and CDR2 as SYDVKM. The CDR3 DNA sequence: TGTGCCAGCATGCCGGCAGCCTCGGGTCAGCCCCAGCATTTT. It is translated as CASMPAASGQPQHF.